This T cell receptor beta chain was retrieved from a study of persistence of HIV-infected CD4 T cells. On the study more broadly: Multiple blood draws of up to 180 mL, except two donors with single leukapheresis.

The germline V gene has CDR1 SGHDN and CDR2 FVKESK. This CDR3 is 14 amino acids long. Trimming left V 4 bases short and J 8 bases short, with 15 bases between. The libraries were made with immunoSEQ version 4 in survey mode. TCRdb's table, derived via immunoSEQ multiplex PCR, lists solely in-frame clones and lacks some. The sample shows around 13,000 clones, around 66% of them seen only once. A note on this clone: The antigen remains undetermined.

Overlapping HIV-1 Gag 15-mer peptides at approximately 1 ug per peptide per mL were used. Sorting selected CD4+ T cells upregulating both CD40 ligand and CD69. Adults with HIV-1 started suppressive ART while chronically infected. CD8+ T cells were removed from PBMCs prior to stimulation. Study outcomes and limitations: Compared with CD3/CD28-stimulated cells, CMV- and Gag-responding cells showed lower TCRbeta richness.

V usage is TRBV14 and J usage is TRBJ2-1; D unresolved. This receptor was identified in an adult man with HIV who was CMV-seropositive. The sample here was CD4+ T cells sorted from PBMCs after approximately 19-hour stimulation, taken from a patient who received antiretroviral therapy. For the CDR3, the DNA is TGTGCCAGCAGCCGGGATCGGCCTGGGGATGAGCAGTTCTTC. It translates to CASSRDRPGDEQFF.